This T cell receptor (beta chain) stems from a study of CD8+ T cells in alopecia areata. Reverse transcription of extracted RNA yielded cDNA, which provided the sequencing template. TCRdb's table, derived via immunoSEQ multiplex PCR, lists solely in-frame clones and lacks some. Of 120,000 to 150,000 clones detected, roughly 44% appear once; the ten largest clones hold approximately 7%. In alopecia areata patients, both lesional scalp punch biopsies and peripheral blood were collected. Study results and limitations: Across lesional scalp, and particularly alopecia totalis/universalis, clonality surpassed that of normal scalp. Between patients, shared TCR sequences were less clear than in mice. This was possibly due in part to HLA diversity in the patient population. Scalp samples also contribute reads from the resident alphabeta T cells found in normal skin.

CDR3 size: 13 residues. V was clipped by 2 bases and J by 3 bases, with 8 bases between them. CDR1 and CDR2 (germline): MNHEY, SMNVEV (reference sequence). For this clone: Its antigen remains unknown.

Material for sequencing was CD4+ T cells sorted from blood. The chain combines TRBV27 with TRBJ2-7; no clear D gene. The source is a human donor with alopecia areata. In nucleotides, the CDR3 is TGTGCCAGCAGTTTAAGGGCGTACTACGAGCAGTACTTC. Residues: CASSLRAYYEQYF.